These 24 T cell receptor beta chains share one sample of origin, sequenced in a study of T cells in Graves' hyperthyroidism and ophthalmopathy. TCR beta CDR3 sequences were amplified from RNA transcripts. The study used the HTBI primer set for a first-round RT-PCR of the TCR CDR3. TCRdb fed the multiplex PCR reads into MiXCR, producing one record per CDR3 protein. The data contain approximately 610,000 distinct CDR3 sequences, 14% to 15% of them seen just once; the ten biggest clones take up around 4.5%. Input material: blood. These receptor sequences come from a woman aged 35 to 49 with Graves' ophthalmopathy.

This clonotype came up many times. CDR3 loop: CASCTTRGAHSTEAFF. CDR3 nucleotide sequence: TGTGCCAGTTGCACGACTCGCGGGGCGCATAGCACTGAAGCTTTCTTT. The J gene is TRBJ1-1, the V gene TRBV19, with a weak D call TRBD1 (5 bases). V gave up 8 bases and J gave up 4 bases, with 23 bases separating them. Germline assignment: CDR1 LNHDA and CDR2 SQIVND (reference sequence). The CDR3 spans 16 residues.

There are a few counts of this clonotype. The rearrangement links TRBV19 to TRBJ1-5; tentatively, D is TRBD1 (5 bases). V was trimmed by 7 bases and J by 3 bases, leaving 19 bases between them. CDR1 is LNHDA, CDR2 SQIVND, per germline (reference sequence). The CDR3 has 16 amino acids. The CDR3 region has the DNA TGTGCCAGTACTCCTAGGGGCGGGCGTATCAATCAGCCCCAGCATTTT. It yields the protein CASTPRGGRINQPQHF.

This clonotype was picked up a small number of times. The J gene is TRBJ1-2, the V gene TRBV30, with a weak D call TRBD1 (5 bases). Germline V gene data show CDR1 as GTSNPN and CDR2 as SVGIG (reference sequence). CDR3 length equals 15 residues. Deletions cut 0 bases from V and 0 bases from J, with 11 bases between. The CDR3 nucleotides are TGTGCCTGGAGTGTCCCAGGGTTCTCTAACTATGGCTACACCTTC. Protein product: CAWSVPGFSNYGYTF.

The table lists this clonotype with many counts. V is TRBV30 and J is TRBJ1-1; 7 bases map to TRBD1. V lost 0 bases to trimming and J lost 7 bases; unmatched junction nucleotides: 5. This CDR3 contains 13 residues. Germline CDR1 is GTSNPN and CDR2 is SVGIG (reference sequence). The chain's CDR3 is CAWSVRRQGEAFF. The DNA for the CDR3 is TGTGCCTGGAGTGTACGAAGACAGGGTGAAGCTTTCTTT.

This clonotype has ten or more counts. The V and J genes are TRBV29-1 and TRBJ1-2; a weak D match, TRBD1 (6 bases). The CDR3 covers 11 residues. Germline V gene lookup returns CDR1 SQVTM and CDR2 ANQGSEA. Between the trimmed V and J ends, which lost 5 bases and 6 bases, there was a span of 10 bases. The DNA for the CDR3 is TGCAGCGTTTTAAAGGGGGATGGCTACACCTTC. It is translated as CSVLKGDGYTF.

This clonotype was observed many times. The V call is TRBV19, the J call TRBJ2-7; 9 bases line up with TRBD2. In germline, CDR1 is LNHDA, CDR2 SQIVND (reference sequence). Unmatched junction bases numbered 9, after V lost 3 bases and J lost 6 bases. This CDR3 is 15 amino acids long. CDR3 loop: CASSIPLAGRSEQYF. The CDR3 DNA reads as TGTGCCAGTAGTATCCCCCTAGCGGGACGTAGCGAGCAGTACTTC.

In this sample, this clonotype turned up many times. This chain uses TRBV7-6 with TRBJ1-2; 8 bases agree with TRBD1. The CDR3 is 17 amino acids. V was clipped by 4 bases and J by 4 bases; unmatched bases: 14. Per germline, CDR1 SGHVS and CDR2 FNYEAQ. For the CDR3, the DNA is TGTGCCAGCAGCTCACTGGACAGGGAAGATCAGGGCTATGGCTACACCTTC. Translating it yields CASSSLDREDQGYGYTF.

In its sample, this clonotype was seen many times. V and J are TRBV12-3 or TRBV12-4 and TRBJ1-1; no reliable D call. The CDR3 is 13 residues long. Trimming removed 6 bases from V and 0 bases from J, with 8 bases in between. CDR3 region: CASSRRVNTEAFF. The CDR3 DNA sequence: TGTGCCAGCAGCCGGAGGGTGAACACTGAAGCTTTCTTT.

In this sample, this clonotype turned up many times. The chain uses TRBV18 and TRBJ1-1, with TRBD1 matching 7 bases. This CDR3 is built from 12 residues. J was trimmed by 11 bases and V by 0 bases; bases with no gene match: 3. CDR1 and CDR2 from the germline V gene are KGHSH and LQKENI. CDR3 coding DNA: TGTGCCAGCTCACCACCAGACAGGGTGGCTTTCTTT. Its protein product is CASSPPDRVAFF.

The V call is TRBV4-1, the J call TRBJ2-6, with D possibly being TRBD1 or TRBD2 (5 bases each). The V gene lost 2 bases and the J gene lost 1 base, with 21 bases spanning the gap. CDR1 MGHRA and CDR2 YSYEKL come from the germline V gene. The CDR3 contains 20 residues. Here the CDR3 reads CASSQSLGRLFSSGANVLTF. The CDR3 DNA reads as TGCGCCAGCAGCCAATCCCTGGGACGGCTCTTTTCTTCTGGGGCCAACGTCCTGACTTTC.

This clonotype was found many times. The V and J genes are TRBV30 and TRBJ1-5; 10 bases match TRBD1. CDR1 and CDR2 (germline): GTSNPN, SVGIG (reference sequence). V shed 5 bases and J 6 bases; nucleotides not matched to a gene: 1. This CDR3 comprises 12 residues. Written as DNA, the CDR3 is TGTGCCTGGGGGACAGGGGTTCAGCCCCAGCATTTT. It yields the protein CAWGTGVQPQHF.

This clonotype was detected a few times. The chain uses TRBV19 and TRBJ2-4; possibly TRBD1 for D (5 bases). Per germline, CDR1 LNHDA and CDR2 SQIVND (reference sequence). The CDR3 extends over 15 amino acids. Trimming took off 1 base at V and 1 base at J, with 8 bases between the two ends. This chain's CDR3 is CASSIGGAAKNIQYF. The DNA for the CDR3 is TGTGCCAGTAGTATAGGGGGCGCCGCCAAAAACATTCAGTACTTC.

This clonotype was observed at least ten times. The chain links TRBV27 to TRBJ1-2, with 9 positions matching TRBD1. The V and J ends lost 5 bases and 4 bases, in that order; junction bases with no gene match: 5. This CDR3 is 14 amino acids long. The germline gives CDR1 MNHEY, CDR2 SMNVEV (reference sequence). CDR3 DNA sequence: TGTGCCAGCAGTCCCAGACAGGGGGTCTATGGCTACACCTTC. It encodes CASSPRQGVYGYTF.

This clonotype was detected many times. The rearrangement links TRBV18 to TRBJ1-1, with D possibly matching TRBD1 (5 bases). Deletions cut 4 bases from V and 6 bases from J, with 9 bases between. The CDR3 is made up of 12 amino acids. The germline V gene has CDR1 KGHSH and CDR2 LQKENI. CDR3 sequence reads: CASSRDGAEAFF. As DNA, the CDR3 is TGTGCCAGCTCACGGGACGGAGCTGAAGCTTTCTTT.

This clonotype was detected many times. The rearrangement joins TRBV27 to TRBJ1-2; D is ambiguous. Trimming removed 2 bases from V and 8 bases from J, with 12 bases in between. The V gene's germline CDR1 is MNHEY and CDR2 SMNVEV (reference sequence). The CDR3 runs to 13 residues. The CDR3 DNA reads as TGTGCCAGCAGTTTAGGGCCAGCCTGGGGCTACACCTTC. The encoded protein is CASSLGPAWGYTF.

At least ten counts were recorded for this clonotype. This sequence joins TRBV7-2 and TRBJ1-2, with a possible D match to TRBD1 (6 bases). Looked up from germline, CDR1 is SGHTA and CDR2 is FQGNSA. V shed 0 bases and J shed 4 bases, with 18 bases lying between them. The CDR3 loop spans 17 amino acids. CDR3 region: CASSLARSGGLPYGYTF. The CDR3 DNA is TGTGCCAGCAGCTTAGCGCGGTCGGGGGGGCTCCCCTATGGCTACACCTTC.

The CDR3 here is CASRPGVSGDEQFF. CDR3 coding DNA: TGCGCCAGCAGACCGGGAGTATCAGGCGATGAGCAGTTCTTC. The V gene is TRBV5-1, the J gene TRBJ2-1, with a tentative D call TRBD2 (6 bases). CDR3 length: 14 residues. Germline lookup yields CDR1 SGHRS and CDR2 YFSETQ. V lost 5 bases to trimming and J lost 8 bases, with 17 bases between them.

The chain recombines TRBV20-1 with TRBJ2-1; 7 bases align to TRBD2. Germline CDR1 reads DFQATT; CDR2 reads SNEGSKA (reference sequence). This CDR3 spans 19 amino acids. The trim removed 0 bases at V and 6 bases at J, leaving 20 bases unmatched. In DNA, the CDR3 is TGCAGTGCTAGAGAGTCGCGGACCCCCGGACTAGTCTCAAGCAATGAGCAGTTCTTC. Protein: CSARESRTPGLVSSNEQFF.

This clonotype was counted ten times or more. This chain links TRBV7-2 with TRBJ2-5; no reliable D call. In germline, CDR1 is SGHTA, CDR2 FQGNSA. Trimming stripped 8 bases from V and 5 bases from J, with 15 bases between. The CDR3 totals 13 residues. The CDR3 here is CASGKLHGETQYF. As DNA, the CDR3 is TGTGCCAGCGGAAAACTACATGGGGAGACCCAGTACTTC.

CDR3 residues: CASRPGPEQETQYF. In DNA, the CDR3 is TGTGCCAGCAGACCAGGACCTGAGCAAGAGACCCAGTACTTC. V and J are TRBV27 and TRBJ2-5; D is undetermined. Germline assignment: CDR1 MNHEY and CDR2 SMNVEV (reference sequence). V was shortened by 6 bases and J by 2 bases, with 13 bases between the two germline ends. CDR3 length: 14 residues.

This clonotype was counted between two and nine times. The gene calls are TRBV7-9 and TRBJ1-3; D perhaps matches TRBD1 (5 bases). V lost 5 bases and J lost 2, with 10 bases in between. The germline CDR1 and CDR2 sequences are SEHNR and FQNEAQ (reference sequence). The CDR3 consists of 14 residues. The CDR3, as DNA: TGTGCCAGCAGCCCGGAGACAGCTGGAAACACCATATATTTT. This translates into CASSPETAGNTIYF.

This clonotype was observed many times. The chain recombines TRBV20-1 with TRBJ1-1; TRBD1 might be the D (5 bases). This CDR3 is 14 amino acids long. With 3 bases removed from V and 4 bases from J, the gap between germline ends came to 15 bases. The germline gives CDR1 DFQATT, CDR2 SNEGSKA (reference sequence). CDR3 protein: CSASQGSWFTEAFF. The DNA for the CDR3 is TGCAGTGCTAGCCAGGGTAGTTGGTTCACTGAAGCTTTCTTT.

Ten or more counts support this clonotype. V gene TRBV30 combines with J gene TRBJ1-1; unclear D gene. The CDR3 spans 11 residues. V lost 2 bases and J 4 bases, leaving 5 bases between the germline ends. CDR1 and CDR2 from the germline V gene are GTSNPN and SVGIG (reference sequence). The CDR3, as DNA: TGTGCCTGGAGTTTTTCCACTGAAGCTTTCTTT. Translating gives CAWSFSTEAFF.

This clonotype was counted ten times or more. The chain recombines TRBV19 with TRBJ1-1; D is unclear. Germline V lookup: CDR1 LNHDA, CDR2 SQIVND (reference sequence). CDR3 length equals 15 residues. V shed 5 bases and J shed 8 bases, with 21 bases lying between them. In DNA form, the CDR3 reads TGTGCCAGTAGTCCAGGACCTCTCGCCGATCGGGAAGCTTTCTTT. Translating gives CASSPGPLADREAFF. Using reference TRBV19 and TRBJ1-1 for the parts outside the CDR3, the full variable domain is DGGITQSPKYLFRKEGQNVTLSCEQNLNHDAMYWYRQDPGQGLRLIYYSQIVNDFQKGDIAEGYSVSREKKESFPLTVTSAQKNPTAFYLCASSPGPLADREAFFGQGTRLTVV.